This T cell receptor (beta chain) was recorded in a study of Ad26.COV2.S vaccination and SARS-CoV-2 variants. Study-wide findings and caveats: The study found similar non-spike TCR breadth in vaccine and placebo recipients. Reportedly, spike-specific CD8+ and CD4+ T cell responses achieved substantial breadth once vaccination had taken place. Analytic work on TCR breadth and depth might have understated the full extent of total T cell responses. Vaccine recipients surpassed placebo recipients in spike-specific TCR breadth.

This table comes from immunoSEQ multiplex PCR, and its TCRdb copy is limited to in-frame clones, with some not included. This sample has over 130,000 clones, with roughly 90% found just once. To note about this clone: The antigen is undetermined.

The germline gives CDR1 LGHDT, CDR2 YNNKEL (reference sequence). V dropped 4 bases and J dropped 8 bases, with 17 bases sitting between them. The CDR3 consists of 14 residues. Sample: peripheral blood, taken after recovery from COVID-19. The TCR comes from a human donor who had recovered from COVID-19. The V call is TRBV3-1 (or the pseudogene TRBV3-2), the J call TRBJ1-2; no clear D gene. CDR3 nucleotides: TGTGCCAGCAGCCTGGCCGCGACGCTCGGGGGCTACACCTTC. Encoded protein: CASSLAATLGGYTF.